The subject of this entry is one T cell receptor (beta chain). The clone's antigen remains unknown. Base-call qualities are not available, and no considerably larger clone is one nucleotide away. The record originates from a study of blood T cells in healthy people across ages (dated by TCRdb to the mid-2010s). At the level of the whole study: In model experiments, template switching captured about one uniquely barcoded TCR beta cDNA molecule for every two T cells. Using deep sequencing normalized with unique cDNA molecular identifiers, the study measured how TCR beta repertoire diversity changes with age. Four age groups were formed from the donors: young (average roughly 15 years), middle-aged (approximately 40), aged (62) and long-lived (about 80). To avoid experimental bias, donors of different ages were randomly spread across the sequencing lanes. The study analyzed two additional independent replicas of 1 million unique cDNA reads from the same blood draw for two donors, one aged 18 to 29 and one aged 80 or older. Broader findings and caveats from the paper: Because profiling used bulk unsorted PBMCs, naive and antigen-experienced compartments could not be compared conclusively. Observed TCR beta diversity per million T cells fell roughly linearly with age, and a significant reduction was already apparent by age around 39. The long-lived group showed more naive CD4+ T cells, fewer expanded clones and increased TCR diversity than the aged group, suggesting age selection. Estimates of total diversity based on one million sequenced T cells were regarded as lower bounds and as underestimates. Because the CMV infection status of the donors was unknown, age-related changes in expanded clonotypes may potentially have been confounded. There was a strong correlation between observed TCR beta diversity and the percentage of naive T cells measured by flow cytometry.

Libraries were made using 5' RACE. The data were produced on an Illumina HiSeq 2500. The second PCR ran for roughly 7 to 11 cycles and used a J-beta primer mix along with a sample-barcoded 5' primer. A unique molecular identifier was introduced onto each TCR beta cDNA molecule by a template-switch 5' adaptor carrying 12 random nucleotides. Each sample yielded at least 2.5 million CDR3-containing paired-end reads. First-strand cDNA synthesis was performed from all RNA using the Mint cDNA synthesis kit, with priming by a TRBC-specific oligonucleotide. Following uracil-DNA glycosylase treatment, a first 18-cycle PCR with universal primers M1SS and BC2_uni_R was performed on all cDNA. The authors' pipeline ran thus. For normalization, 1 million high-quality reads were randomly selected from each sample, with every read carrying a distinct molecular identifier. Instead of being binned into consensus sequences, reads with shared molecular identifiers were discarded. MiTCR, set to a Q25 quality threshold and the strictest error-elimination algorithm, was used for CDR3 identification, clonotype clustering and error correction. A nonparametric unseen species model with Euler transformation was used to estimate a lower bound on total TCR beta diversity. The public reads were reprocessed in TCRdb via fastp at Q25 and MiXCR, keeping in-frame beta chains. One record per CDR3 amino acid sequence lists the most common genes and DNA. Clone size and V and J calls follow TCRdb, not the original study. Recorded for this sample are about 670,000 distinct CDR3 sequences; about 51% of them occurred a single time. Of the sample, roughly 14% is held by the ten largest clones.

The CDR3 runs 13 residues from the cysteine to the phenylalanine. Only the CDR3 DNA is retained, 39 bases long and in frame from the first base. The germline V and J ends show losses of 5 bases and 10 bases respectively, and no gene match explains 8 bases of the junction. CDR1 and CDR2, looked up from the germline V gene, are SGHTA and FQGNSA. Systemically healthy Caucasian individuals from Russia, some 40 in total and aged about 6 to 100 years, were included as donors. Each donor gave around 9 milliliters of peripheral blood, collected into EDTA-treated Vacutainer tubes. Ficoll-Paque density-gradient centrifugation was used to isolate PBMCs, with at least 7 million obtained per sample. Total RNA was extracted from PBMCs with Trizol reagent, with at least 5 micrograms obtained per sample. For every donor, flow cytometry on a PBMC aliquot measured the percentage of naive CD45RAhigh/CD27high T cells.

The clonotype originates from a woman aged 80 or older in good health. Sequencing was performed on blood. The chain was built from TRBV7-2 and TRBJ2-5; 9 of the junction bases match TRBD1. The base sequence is TGTGCCAGCAGCGTGGACAGGGGATGGAGCCAGTACTTC. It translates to CASSVDRGWSQYF.